This T cell receptor beta chain came from a study of OX40 agonist ivuxolimab in advanced cancers. Study-level background: An anti-OX40 (CD134) antibody with agonistic activity, ivuxolimab, was administered to patients. The mean age was approximately 60 years, ranging from about 23 to 79, with approximately 85% of participants male.

Sequencing was performed with immunoSEQ multiplex PCR; in TCRdb, only in-frame clones are kept and a portion is missing. The sample shows more than 70,000 clones, roughly four fifths of them seen only once. Peripheral blood came from all dose cohorts at three timepoints. Regarding this clone: Its antigen is as yet unknown.

The study's findings and limits: Average numbers of expanded clones were greater in CD8+ T cells than in CD4+.

The V end was cut by 6 bases, the J end by 1 base, with 8 bases between. CDR3 length equals 13 residues. In germline, CDR1 is MNHNY, CDR2 SVGAGI (reference sequence). V and J are TRBV6-6 and TRBJ2-3, with D tentatively TRBD2 (6 bases). The source of this sequence is an adult with an advanced solid tumor such as melanoma, head and neck, liver or kidney cancer. This specimen consisted of CD4+ or CD8+ T cells sorted from blood, obtained in a trial of the OX40 agonist ivuxolimab. CDR3 sequence: CASRGGGTDTQYF. In DNA form, the CDR3 reads TGTGCCAGCAGGGGCGGGGGCACAGATACGCAGTATTTT.